This is a list of T cell receptor beta chains from one sample in a study of cytomegalovirus exposure and HLA in healthy donors. TCRdb's copy holds only in-frame clones and misses some; the assay was immunoSEQ multiplex PCR. Counted here are around 240,000 clones, 82% occurring once; the ten biggest clones make up roughly 5%. Sequenced input: PBMCs. All receptors come from a woman in her thirties or forties in good health and CMV-seropositive. Each CDR3 is given without its conserved first and last residue.

TRBJ1-5 | TRBV19 | ASSGDRAQPQH
TRBJ2-2 | TRBV19 | ASRGLAGGTGELF
TRBJ1-6 | TRBV6-5 | ASSYSGGSSPLH
TRBJ2-7 | TRBV5-4 | ASSLGQSTYEQY
TRBJ1-3 | TRBV7-2 | ASSPLMGFSGNTIY
TRBJ2-1 | TRBV30 | ARGGPYNEQF
TRBJ2-5 | TRBV15 | ATSSVWTSGGQETQY
TRBJ2-1 | TRBV7-2 | ASSLNALAGNNEQF
TRBJ1-3 | TRBV30 | AHGTGNSGNTIY
TRBJ2-7 | TRBV12-5 | ASGTPGLAGGPASYEQY
TRBJ1-3 | TRBV21-1 | ASPGQGRGNTIY
TRBJ1-1 | TRBV7-9 | ASSSDRANAEAF
TRBJ1-1 | TRBV7-2 | ASSSEGAANTEAF
TRBJ1-6 | TRBV25-1 | ASSDTEVYNSPLH
TRBJ2-1 | TRBV12-5 | ASGSQRGIYNEQF
TRBJ2-3 | TRBV4-1 | ASSRRDSFTDTQY
TRBJ1-6 | TRBV18 | ASSSTGDNSPLH
TRBJ1-1 | TRBV7-9 | ASSFWDRVNTEAF
TRBJ1-5 | TRBV6-6 | ASMAQESNQPQH
TRBJ2-3 | TRBV7-9 | ASSLSGTSTDTQY
TRBJ2-7 | TRBV23-1 | ASSQLVFYEQY
TRBJ1-2 | TRBV19 | ASSIFDSHYT
TRBJ1-1 | TRBV9 | ASSVERGTEAF
TRBJ2-3 | TRBV5-1 | ASSATSGADTQY